These 32 T cell receptor beta chains came from one sample sequenced in a study of cytomegalovirus exposure and HLA in healthy donors (dated by TCRdb to the late 2010s). Libraries were constructed by the immunoSEQ multiplex PCR assay. A mixture of 60 forward primers for TCR Vbeta segments and 13 reverse primers for TCR Jbeta segments was used in the multiplex PCR. Not all clones reach the TCRdb copy of this immuneACCESS table, which keeps in-frame sequences only. Checked studies attribute under half of the gap to unresolved V genes and leave the rest unexplained. For this sample the table gives approximately 180,000 clones, of which 70% to 85% were detected only once. The ten biggest clones cover over 2% of the sample. The sample consisted of PBMCs. The receptor set was obtained from a human donor in good health.

This clone was counted between two and nine times. J is TRBJ1-1 and V is TRBV4-1; D is unresolved. Germline lookup yields CDR1 MGHRA and CDR2 YSYEKL. The CDR3 sequence is 13 residues long. Trimming took off 4 bases at V and 7 bases at J, with 13 bases between the two ends. The CDR3 region has the DNA TGCGCCAGCAGCCCCCCGGCGGGCCGTGAAGCTTTCTTT. Its translation: CASSPPAGREAFF.

This clone was seen only once. The chain employs TRBV4-3 and TRBJ1-2; D is uncertain. In germline, CDR1 is LGHNA, CDR2 YSLEER. The ends were cut back, 0 bases at V and 3 bases at J, with 20 bases in the middle. This CDR3 is built from 18 residues. CDR3 DNA: TGCGCCAGCAGCCAAGATATTGGGCCAGAAAACGTAGACTATGGCTACACCTTC. It codes for CASSQDIGPENVDYGYTF.

The chain combines TRBV21-1 with TRBJ2-7; TRBD2 is the table's D call and was not checked against the DNA. TRBV21-1 is described as a pseudogene. This CDR3 is built from 17 residues. The CDR3 is CASSFVERELSSYEQYF. The CDR3 coding sequence is TGTGCCAGCAGCTTCGTCGAGAGGGAGTTGAGCTCCTACGAGCAGTACTTC.

V and J are TRBV5-1 and TRBJ2-6; 12 bases fit TRBD1. V shed 0 bases and J 4 bases; nucleotides not matched to a gene: 8. CDR1 SGHRS and CDR2 YFSETQ come from the germline V gene. The CDR3 loop spans 19 amino acids. In nucleotides, the CDR3 is TGCGCCAGCAGCTTGGCCCAGGGACAGGGGGCGCGAGGGGCCAACGTCCTGACTTTC. This sequence encodes CASSLAQGQGARGANVLTF.

The sample holds one count of this clone. The chain links TRBV5-6 to TRBJ1-3; TRBD1 aligns across 7 bases. The V gene's germline CDR1 is SGHDT and CDR2 YYEEEE. V dropped 4 bases and J dropped 0; count of bases not matched to a gene: 4. This CDR3 comprises 15 residues. The CDR3 sequence is CASSDTGVSGNTIYF. DNA of the CDR3: TGTGCCAGCAGCGACACAGGGGTCTCTGGAAACACCATATATTTT.

This clone was counted between two and nine times. The CDR3 DNA reads TGCGCCAGCAGCTTCGGGCAGGGTGATCAGCCCCAGCATTTT. Encoded protein: CASSFGQGDQPQHF. The gene calls are TRBV5-1 and TRBJ1-5, with D possibly being TRBD1 (5 bases). The CDR3 runs 14 residues. Germline V lookup: CDR1 SGHRS, CDR2 YFSETQ. Trimming took off 2 bases at V and 5 bases at J, with 11 bases between the two ends.

In its sample, this clone was seen once. The chain recombines TRBV25-1 with TRBJ2-7; TRBD2 aligns across 8 bases. The CDR3 consists of 13 residues. Germline values: CDR1 MGHDK, CDR2 SYGVNS. J was trimmed by 4 bases and V by 1 base; bases with no gene match: 0. The DNA for the CDR3 is TGTGCCAGCAGTGAATCGGGGGGGTACGAGCAGTACTTC. It is translated as CASSESGGYEQYF.

The rearrangement links TRBV21-1 to TRBJ2-5; the table assigns TRBD1, which was not confirmed against the DNA. TRBV21-1 is assigned pseudogene status. This CDR3 spans 18 amino acids. The CDR3 DNA follows: TGTGCCAGCAGCGACCTTAACACCAGGGTCCGAAGATTGGAGACCCAGTACTTC. Amino acid sequence: CASSDLNTRVRRLETQYF.

The table lists this clone with a few counts. The chain links TRBV9 to TRBJ2-3; D not resolved. CDR3 length equals 12 residues. Trimming removed 5 bases from V and 2 bases from J, with 6 bases in between. Germline values: CDR1 SGDLS, CDR2 YYNGEE. CDR3 nucleotide sequence: TGTGCCAGCAGGGGCTACACAGATACGCAGTATTTT. It is translated as CASRGYTDTQYF.

The rearrangement joins TRBV11-2 to TRBJ2-7, with TRBD1 matching over 8 bases. CDR1 is SGHAT, CDR2 FQNNGV, per germline. With V trimmed by 1 base and J by 7 bases, 0 bases remained unmatched. CDR3 size: 12 residues. The CDR3 DNA reads as TGTGCCAGCAGCTTAGGGACAGGGGAGCAGTACTTC. This codes for CASSLGTGEQYF.

A remark on this clone: The identical CDR3 is also encoded by other nucleotide sequences in the sample. The chain is built from TRBV7-2 and TRBJ1-2, with D perhaps matching TRBD1 (5 bases). In germline, CDR1 is SGHTA, CDR2 FQGNSA. The CDR3 covers 14 residues. With 3 bases removed from V and 1 base from J, the gap between germline ends came to 9 bases. The CDR3 sequence is CASSLQGINYGYTF. In nucleotides, the CDR3 is TGTGCCAGCAGCTTGCAGGGTATTAACTATGGCTACACCTTC.

The chain combines TRBV2 with TRBJ1-1, with D possibly matching TRBD1 (5 bases). Trimming removed 7 bases from V and 3 bases from J, with 15 bases in between. CDR1 SNHLY and CDR2 FYNNEI come from the germline V gene. This CDR3 comprises 14 residues. CDR3 protein: CASMGGVGDTEAFF. CDR3 sequence (DNA): TGTGCCAGCATGGGGGGGGTAGGGGACACTGAAGCTTTCTTT.

V is TRBV2 and J is TRBJ2-1, with TRBD2 matching 13 bases. CDR1 is SNHLY and CDR2 is FYNNEI in the germline V gene. The trim removed 5 bases at V and 8 bases at J, leaving 9 bases unmatched. The CDR3 is made up of 16 amino acids. The CDR3 bases are TGTGCCAGCAGTCCGGGACTAGCGGGGTGGGTGGATGAGCAGTTCTTC. Protein product: CASSPGLAGWVDEQFF.

The chain is built from TRBV5-1 and TRBJ1-1, with a tentative D call TRBD1 (5 bases). Germline loops: CDR1 SGHRS, CDR2 YFSETQ. The CDR3 is 13 amino acids. Trimming took 0 bases from V and 6 from J, leaving 9 bases between them. The CDR3 spells CASSLGGVPEAFF. The CDR3 DNA is TGCGCCAGCAGCTTGGGGGGGGTTCCTGAAGCTTTCTTT.

Only a few counts were recorded for this clone. This sequence joins TRBV7-8 and TRBJ1-2; D not certain. CDR3 length: 14 residues. The germline V and J ends were trimmed by 3 bases and 8 bases, with 16 bases remaining between them. Germline CDR1 and CDR2: SGHVS and FQNEAQ. CDR3 region: CASSFRGGAGGYTF. The CDR3 DNA follows: TGTGCCAGCAGCTTCCGAGGCGGCGCGGGAGGCTACACCTTC.

The count of this clone is one. The J gene is TRBJ1-1, the V gene TRBV27, with 10 bases fitting TRBD1. Per the germline V gene, CDR1 is MNHEY and CDR2 is SMNVEV (reference sequence). With V trimmed by 6 bases and J by 4 bases, 8 bases remained unmatched. This CDR3 spans 15 amino acids. The CDR3 DNA follows: TGTGCCAGCAGAAGACAGGGGGCAGGGGTCACTGAAGCTTTCTTT. Protein product: CASRRQGAGVTEAFF.

The chain employs TRBV29-1 and TRBJ2-3; 10 positions match TRBD2. The CDR3 is 14 amino acids. The germline V gene has CDR1 SQVTM and CDR2 ANQGSEA. V was pared by 4 bases and J by 4 bases, with 5 bases of the junction left unmatched. CDR3 loop: CSVVSSGGPDTQYF. The CDR3 region has the DNA TGCAGCGTTGTCAGTAGCGGGGGGCCAGATACGCAGTATTTT.

V and J are TRBV6-9 and TRBJ2-3; TRBD2 matches at 16 bases. Trimming removed 2 bases from V and 1 base from J; junction bases left unmatched: 9. Germline loops: CDR1 MNHGY, CDR2 SVAAGI. The CDR3 spans 20 residues. The CDR3 sequence: CASSYPPGLAGGPGTDTQYF. For the CDR3, the DNA is TGTGCCAGCAGTTATCCACCGGGACTAGCGGGGGGGCCGGGCACAGATACGCAGTATTTT.

This sequence joins TRBV7-9 and TRBJ2-7; TRBD2 is a possible D gene (6 bases). The germline gives CDR1 SEHNR, CDR2 FQNEAQ (reference sequence). The V and J ends lost 5 bases and 0 bases respectively, with 14 bases between them. The CDR3 totals 15 residues. The CDR3 region has the DNA TGTGCCAGCAGCCTAGGGTGGCGGGGCTCCTACGAGCAGTACTTC. Encoded protein: CASSLGWRGSYEQYF.

This rearrangement joins TRBV7-2 to TRBJ2-3; possible D gene TRBD2, 7 bases. The V gene's germline CDR1 is SGHTA and CDR2 FQGNSA. The CDR3 spans 14 residues. The germline V and J ends were trimmed by 5 bases and 6 bases, with 15 bases remaining between them. The CDR3 region is CASSPVGGRDTQYF. The CDR3 coding sequence is TGTGCCAGCAGCCCCGTCGGGGGGCGGGATACGCAGTATTTT.

This chain connects TRBV9 to TRBJ1-2; a weak D match, TRBD1 (5 bases). V lost 0 bases, J lost 8 bases, and 17 bases lay in between. Germline CDR1 reads SGDLS; CDR2 reads YYNGEE. This CDR3 contains 15 residues. The CDR3 sequence is CASSVGGGTPAGYTF. CDR3 nucleotides: TGTGCCAGCAGCGTAGGTGGTGGGACTCCTGCGGGCTACACCTTC.

V and J are TRBV6-1 and TRBJ2-7; D gene unclear. The length of the CDR3 is 14 residues. Germline V CDR1 and CDR2: MNHNS, SASEGT. Trimming took 7 bases from V and 0 from J, leaving 13 bases between them. The DNA for the CDR3 is TGTGCCAGCAACTCCGCGCGGAGCTCCTACGAGCAGTACTTC. Protein sequence: CASNSARSSYEQYF.

This chain joins TRBV5-4 and TRBJ2-7; D gene unclear. Trimming took off 2 bases at V and 5 bases at J, with 8 bases between the two ends. The CDR3 has 12 residues. Germline-derived CDR1 and CDR2 are SGHNT and YYREEE (reference sequence). CDR3: CASSLLENEQYF. In DNA form, the CDR3 reads TGTGCCAGCAGCTTACTTGAAAACGAGCAGTACTTC.

The chain combines TRBV9 with TRBJ2-7, with TRBD1 as a possible D gene (6 bases). Per the germline V gene, CDR1 is SGDLS and CDR2 is YYNGEE. This CDR3 spans 13 amino acids. Trimming left V 0 bases short and J 5 bases short, with 9 bases between. The CDR3, as DNA: TGTGCCAGCAGCGTAGGTGAGGGGGACGAGCAGTACTTC. Residues: CASSVGEGDEQYF.

The genes are TRBV18 and TRBJ1-1; D may be TRBD1 (6 bases). Germline V gene lookup returns CDR1 KGHSH and CDR2 LQKENI. With 3 bases removed from V and 5 bases from J, the gap between germline ends came to 10 bases. This CDR3 is 13 amino acids long. The CDR3 loop reads CASSPGHGTEAFF. In DNA, the CDR3 is TGTGCCAGCTCACCGGGACACGGGACTGAAGCTTTCTTT.

This clone appeared a few times. V is TRBV2 and J is TRBJ1-4; 8 nucleotides line up with TRBD1. CDR1 SNHLY and CDR2 FYNNEI come from the germline V gene. The CDR3 has 15 residues. V lost 1 base to trimming and J lost 8 bases; unmatched junction nucleotides: 6. CDR3 sequence (DNA): TGTGCCAGCAGTGAAGGCCCAGGGGGCGAGGAAAAACTGTTTTTT. Its protein is CASSEGPGGEEKLFF.

In this sample, this clone turned up once. This chain uses TRBV10-1 with TRBJ2-2; 10 bases are shared with TRBD1. With V trimmed by 0 bases and J by 7 bases, 14 bases remained unmatched. Germline V CDR1 and CDR2: WNHNN, SYGVQD (reference sequence). The CDR3 length is 19 residues. CDR3 sequence (DNA): TGCGCCAGCAGTGAGTCCCTCCGGGACAGGGGAGAGAAGGACGGGGAGCTGTTTTTT. Protein sequence: CASSESLRDRGEKDGELFF.

The chain joins TRBV15 to TRBJ1-5; TRBD1 matches 7 bases. The CDR3 is made up of 15 amino acids. Germline V CDR1 and CDR2: LNHNV, YYDKDF (reference sequence). After removal of 4 bases from V and 3 bases from J, the junction contained 6 bases not matched to a gene. This chain's CDR3 is CATSTYDRVNQPQHF. In DNA form, the CDR3 reads TGTGCCACCAGCACCTATGACAGGGTCAATCAGCCCCAGCATTTT. The complete variable domain, with remaining parts taken from reference TRBV15 and TRBJ1-5, reads DAMVIQNPRYQVTQFGKPVTLSCSQTLNHNVMYWYQQKSSQAPKLLFHYYDKDFNNEADTPDNFQSRRPNTSFCFLDIRSPGLGDTAMYLCATSTYDRVNQPQHFGDGTRLSIL.

This clone was seen more than once but under ten times. Written as DNA, the CDR3 is TGTGCCAGTAGTGCGGCCAATGAGCAGTTCTTC. Its protein is CASSAANEQFF. The chain recombines TRBV19 with TRBJ2-1; the D is unclear. The length of the CDR3 is 11 residues. Trimming stripped 5 bases from V and 6 bases from J, with 5 bases between. From germline, CDR1 is LNHDA and CDR2 SQIVND (reference sequence).

CDR3 in amino acids: CASSGEWGQDTQYF. DNA for the CDR3: TGTGCCAGCAGTGGGGAGTGGGGGCAGGATACGCAGTATTTT. The chain is built from TRBV2 and TRBJ2-3, with D possibly TRBD1 on 6 matching bases. The CDR3 is made up of 14 amino acids. The germline V gene has CDR1 SNHLY and CDR2 FYNNEI. Trimming stripped 4 bases from V and 6 bases from J, with 14 bases between.

Note on this clone: The same CDR3 can be traced to other DNA sequences in this sample. This sequence joins TRBV9 and TRBJ1-3; D call uncertain. Trimming removed 0 bases at V and 0 bases at J, with 7 bases between. The germline CDR1 and CDR2 sequences are SGDLS and YYNGEE. The CDR3 has 15 amino acids. Written as DNA, the CDR3 is TGTGCCAGCAGCGTAGCTGGGAGCTCTGGAAACACCATATATTTT. Translated: CASSVAGSSGNTIYF. Full variable domain (outside the CDR3, taken from reference TRBV9 and TRBJ1-3): DSGVTQTPKHLITATGQRVTLRCSPRSGDLSVYWYQQSLDQGLQFLIQYYNGEERAKGNILERFSAQQFPDLHSELNLSSLELGDSALYFCASSVAGSSGNTIYFGEGSWLTVV.

Comment on this clone: One end of the junction does not line up with germline, which may come from a read error. V is TRBV5-1 and J is TRBJ2-1; D gene uncertain. Germline loops: CDR1 SGHRS, CDR2 YFSETQ. The CDR3 is 15 amino acids. The CDR3 loop is CASRAGYSSYNERFF. As DNA, the CDR3 is TGCGCCAGCAGGGCCGGGTATAGCTCCTACAATGAGCGGTTCTTC.